The 28 T cell receptor beta chains given below trace back to one sample, sequenced in a study of blood T cell repertoires in COVID-19. Sequenced by immunoSEQ multiplex PCR; TCRdb stores in-frame clones only, minus some. The sample records 16,000 or so clones, around 89% being singletons. Source material: peripheral blood. These receptors were taken from an elderly man with acute or convalescent COVID-19.

The chain links TRBV5-1 to TRBJ2-7; D remains ambiguous. Trimming stripped 0 bases from V and 2 bases from J, with 12 bases between. From germline, CDR1 is SGHRS and CDR2 YFSETQ. The CDR3 is 15 residues long. The DNA of the CDR3 is TGCGCCAGCAGCTTGGAAACAGATTTGCCCTACGAGCAGTACTTC. Its protein is CASSLETDLPYEQYF. Full variable domain (missing parts from reference TRBV5-1 and TRBJ2-7): KAGVTQTPRYLIKTRGQQVTLSCSPISGHRSVSWYQQTPGQGLQFLFEYFSETQRNKGNFPGRFSGRQFSNSRSEMNVSTLELGDSALYLCASSLETDLPYEQYFGPGTRLTVT.

To note about this clone: Other nucleotide sequences from this sample produce the same CDR3. The chain has TRBV10-3 and TRBJ1-2; TRBD1 matches 8 bases. The J segment lost 8 bases and the V segment lost 7 bases, leaving 12 bases of the junction unmatched. The CDR3 totals 14 residues. Germline lookup yields CDR1 ENHRY and CDR2 SYGVKD. CDR3 sequence reads: CAITAGGGRGGYTF. The CDR3 DNA is TGTGCCATCACTGCAGGGGGCGGGCGAGGGGGCTACACCTTC.

The chain uses TRBV10-3 and TRBJ1-2; weak D call: TRBD1 (6 bases). Germline V gives CDR1 ENHRY, CDR2 SYGVKD. The V and J ends lost 0 bases and 4 bases respectively, with 9 bases between them. The CDR3 sequence is 14 residues long. DNA of the CDR3: TGTGCCATCAGTGAGTCCGGACAGATCTATGGCTACACCTTC. This sequence encodes CAISESGQIYGYTF.

The V and J genes are TRBV4-1 and TRBJ1-5; 9 bases line up with TRBD1. The CDR3 runs 16 residues. From germline, CDR1 is MGHRA and CDR2 YSYEKL. V was clipped by 0 bases and J by 6 bases; unmatched bases: 6. The CDR3 DNA sequence: TGCGCCAGCAGCCAAGATGTAACAGGGGGCTTTCAGCCCCAGCATTTT. This gives the protein CASSQDVTGGFQPQHF.

V is TRBV27 and J is TRBJ1-5; D is possibly TRBD1 (5 bases). Germline CDR1 and CDR2: MNHEY and SMNVEV (reference sequence). CDR3 length: 14 residues. Between the trimmed V and J ends, which lost 5 bases and 7 bases, there was a span of 15 bases. This CDR3 is CASSPLRGKQPQHF. In DNA form, the CDR3 reads TGTGCCAGCAGTCCCCTCCGGGGGAAACAGCCCCAGCATTTT.

The V and J genes are TRBV20-1 and TRBJ2-1, with 11 bases that match TRBD2. Germline CDR1 and CDR2: DFQATT and SNEGSKA (reference sequence). This CDR3 has 13 residues. With 3 bases clipped from V and 6 bases from J, the junction kept 1 base outside the gene matches. The CDR3 loop is CSASGTSGNEQFF. The CDR3, as DNA: TGCAGTGCTAGTGGGACTAGCGGCAATGAGCAGTTCTTC.

The chain couples TRBV5-4 to TRBJ2-1, with 11 bases that match TRBD2. The CDR3 covers 15 residues. CDR1 SGHNT and CDR2 YYREEE come from the germline V gene (reference sequence). With V trimmed by 1 base and J by 8 bases, 5 bases remained unmatched. CDR3 bases: TGTGCCAGCAGCTTGAGACTAGCGGGAAGCGATGAGCAGTTCTTC. Translation: CASSLRLAGSDEQFF. Supplemented by reference TRBV5-4 and TRBJ2-1, the full variable domain reads ETGVTQSPTHLIKTRGQQVTLRCSSQSGHNTVSWYQQALGQGPQFIFQYYREEENGRGNFPPRFSGLQFPNYSSELNVNALELDDSALYLCASSLRLAGSDEQFFGPGTRLTVL.

The chain uses TRBV18 and TRBJ1-6, with 7 bases that match TRBD1. This CDR3 comprises 14 residues. CDR1 KGHSH and CDR2 LQKENI come from the germline V gene. V trimming: 4 bases; J trimming: 7 bases; junction bases outside the gene matches: 4. DNA of the CDR3: TGTGCCAGCTCACGGGACAGTCAAAATTCACCCCTCCACTTT. It encodes CASSRDSQNSPLHF.

The chain couples TRBV12-5 to TRBJ1-2, with D unresolved. The CDR3 runs to 12 residues. Trimming shortened V by 1 base and J by 7 bases, and 7 bases separated the two germline ends. Per germline, CDR1 LGHNT and CDR2 FRNRAP. The DNA of the CDR3 is TGTGCTAGTGGTTTGGACCTAGGTGGCTACACCTTC. This encodes CASGLDLGGYTF.

The chain carries TRBV5-4 and TRBJ1-4; D is perhaps TRBD1 (5 bases). This CDR3 has 14 amino acids. Germline CDR1 is SGHNT and CDR2 is YYREEE (reference sequence). Between the trimmed V and J ends, which lost 0 bases and 5 bases, there was a span of 8 bases. The CDR3 loop reads CASSLEGLNEKLFF. DNA for the CDR3: TGTGCCAGCAGCTTGGAGGGGTTAAATGAAAAACTGTTTTTT.

The rearrangement joins TRBV3-1 (or the pseudogene TRBV3-2) to TRBJ2-7, with a weak D call TRBD2 (6 bases). Per germline, CDR1 LGHDT and CDR2 YNNKEL (reference sequence). The CDR3 has 14 residues. Trimming removed 5 bases from V and 3 bases from J, with 14 bases in between. CDR3 protein: CASSARGANYEQYF. DNA for the CDR3: TGTGCCAGCAGCGCGCGGGGAGCTAACTACGAGCAGTACTTC.

This clone was recorded once. The rearrangement links TRBV30 to TRBJ1-2; possible D gene TRBD1, 6 bases. Trimming took 2 bases from V and 4 from J, leaving 17 bases between them. Germline CDR1 reads GTSNPN; CDR2 reads SVGIG (reference sequence). CDR3 size: 15 residues. The CDR3 loop reads CAWSFGTSRGYGYTF. The CDR3, as DNA: TGTGCCTGGAGTTTTGGGACATCTAGGGGCTATGGCTACACCTTC. The full variable domain, completed using reference TRBV30 and TRBJ1-2, is SQTIHQWPATLVQPVGSPLSLECTVEGTSNPNLYWYRQAAGRGLQLLFYSVGIGQISSEVPQNLSASRPQDRQFILSSKKLLLSDSGFYLCAWSFGTSRGYGYTFGSGTRLTVV.

The V gene is TRBV19, the J gene TRBJ2-3; 7 bases map to TRBD2. Germline V CDR1 and CDR2: LNHDA, SQIVND (reference sequence). J was trimmed by 1 base and V by 6 bases; bases with no gene match: 10. The CDR3 has 16 amino acids. The CDR3 reads CASSNSLGGGTDTQYF. CDR3 coding DNA: TGTGCCAGTAGCAACTCCCTGGGAGGGGGCACAGATACGCAGTATTTT.

V is TRBV6-5 and J is TRBJ1-3; D might be TRBD1 (6 bases). V was cut by 6 bases and J by 2 bases, with 8 bases left in between. The length of the CDR3 is 13 residues. The germline gives CDR1 MNHEY, CDR2 SVGAGI. In DNA form, the CDR3 reads TGTGCCAGCAGCCAGGGGACTGGAAACACCATATATTTT. Translating it yields CASSQGTGNTIYF.

The rearrangement links TRBV5-4 to TRBJ1-1; TRBD1 agrees at 7 bases. This CDR3 comprises 13 residues. Germline assignment: CDR1 SGHNT and CDR2 YYREEE (reference sequence). The V and J ends lost 4 bases and 8 bases, in that order; junction bases with no gene match: 8. For the CDR3, the DNA is TGTGCCAGCAGCCGGGAGGGGGCGGGGGAAGCTTTCTTT. It encodes CASSREGAGEAFF.

V usage is TRBV11-2 and J usage is TRBJ1-1; D not resolved. CDR3 length: 13 amino acids. Germline V lookup: CDR1 SGHAT, CDR2 FQNNGV. The V end was cut by 1 base, the J end by 10 bases, with 13 bases between. In DNA, the CDR3 is TGTGCCAGCAGCTTAGGTCCGGGAACGGGAGCTTTCTTT. Its protein is CASSLGPGTGAFF.

The V gene is TRBV18, the J gene TRBJ2-1; 12 nucleotides align to TRBD1. J was trimmed by 9 bases and V by 5 bases; bases with no gene match: 5. This CDR3 contains 14 residues. Germline assignment: CDR1 KGHSH and CDR2 LQKENI. The CDR3 nucleotides are TGTGCCAGCTCAGCGGGACAGGGGGCTATTGAGCAGTTCTTC. It is translated as CASSAGQGAIEQFF.

The chain is built from TRBV9 and TRBJ1-2, with 8 bases that match TRBD1. V dropped 3 bases and J dropped 8; count of bases not matched to a gene: 12. This CDR3 has 15 amino acids. Per germline, CDR1 SGDLS and CDR2 YYNGEE. CDR3 sequence reads: CASSGTIIQGAGYTF. The CDR3, as DNA: TGTGCCAGCAGCGGCACGATTATCCAGGGGGCGGGCTACACCTTC.

This chain links TRBV7-9 with TRBJ1-1; a weak D match, TRBD1 (6 bases). CDR1 and CDR2 (germline): SEHNR, FQNEAQ (reference sequence). Trimming left V 5 bases short and J 11 bases short, with 12 bases between. The CDR3 sequence is 11 residues long. The CDR3 bases are TGTGCCAGCAGCACGGTTCAGGGGGCTTTCTTT. It specifies CASSTVQGAFF.

The chain carries TRBV5-4 and TRBJ1-1, with D maybe TRBD1 (6 bases). The V end lost 4 bases, the J end lost 0 bases, and 13 bases lay between the germline ends. Germline V gene lookup returns CDR1 SGHNT and CDR2 YYREEE (reference sequence). The CDR3 has 15 amino acids. The CDR3 loop reads CASSLGAAMNTEAFF. The CDR3 coding sequence is TGTGCCAGCAGCCTGGGGGCAGCAATGAACACTGAAGCTTTCTTT.

The chain combines TRBV5-5 with TRBJ2-5, with TRBD2 identical over 10 bases. The trim removed 5 bases at V and 5 bases at J, leaving 3 bases unmatched. The CDR3 consists of 13 residues. Germline assignment: CDR1 SGHKS and CDR2 YYEKEE (reference sequence). The CDR3 spells CASSRLAGETQYF. DNA for the CDR3: TGTGCCAGCAGTAGACTAGCGGGCGAGACCCAGTACTTC.

This sequence joins TRBV10-3 and TRBJ2-1; 10 nucleotides line up with TRBD2. From germline, CDR1 is ENHRY and CDR2 SYGVKD. This CDR3 has 14 amino acids. The trim removed 2 bases at V and 10 bases at J, leaving 5 bases unmatched. The CDR3 DNA reads TGTGCCATCAGTGAGGGACTAGCGGCCCTGGAGCAGTTCTTC. Translating gives CAISEGLAALEQFF.

This sequence joins TRBV27 and TRBJ1-2; weak D call: TRBD1 (5 bases). Germline CDR1 and CDR2: MNHEY and SMNVEV (reference sequence). Between the trimmed V and J ends, which lost 4 bases and 1 base, there was a span of 7 bases. There are 13 residues in the CDR3. CDR3 DNA: TGTGCCAGCAGTTCGACAGTTAACTATGGCTACACCTTC. This sequence encodes CASSSTVNYGYTF.

This chain links TRBV6-2 or TRBV6-3 with TRBJ2-1; TRBD2 aligns across 8 bases. This CDR3 has 17 amino acids. V trimming: 2 bases; J trimming: 2 bases; junction bases outside the gene matches: 8. Germline V gene sequence: CDR1 MNHEY, CDR2 SVGEGT. The CDR3 loop reads CASSYRPSGPPYNEQFF. The DNA of the CDR3 is TGTGCCAGCAGTTACAGGCCTAGCGGGCCGCCCTACAATGAGCAGTTCTTC.

The chain employs TRBV2 and TRBJ1-5; tentative D call: TRBD1 (5 bases). The CDR3 loop spans 13 amino acids. V was pared by 8 bases and J by 2 bases, with 10 bases between. Germline-derived CDR1 and CDR2 are SNHLY and FYNNEI. The CDR3 DNA reads as TGTGCCAGCGGAGGGGAGGGCAATCAGCCCCAGCATTTT. Translating gives CASGGEGNQPQHF. Filled out from reference TRBV2 and TRBJ1-5, the complete variable domain reads EPEVTQTPSHQVTQMGQEVILRCVPISNHLYFYWYRQILGQKVEFLVSFYNNEISEKSEIFDDQFSVERPDGSNFTLKIRSTKLEDSAMYFCASGGEGNQPQHFGDGTRLSIL.

The gene calls are TRBV9 and TRBJ2-5; 11 nucleotides match TRBD1. The CDR3 is 15 residues long. Trimming at V came to 2 bases and at J to 5 bases, leaving 5 bases not matched to a gene. CDR1 SGDLS and CDR2 YYNGEE come from the germline V gene. The CDR3 nucleotides are TGTGCCAGCAGCGTTGGACAGGGGGCATCGGAGACCCAGTACTTC. This gives the protein CASSVGQGASETQYF. The whole variable domain, remainder taken from reference TRBV9 and TRBJ2-5, is DSGVTQTPKHLITATGQRVTLRCSPRSGDLSVYWYQQSLDQGLQFLIQYYNGEERAKGNILERFSAQQFPDLHSELNLSSLELGDSALYFCASSVGQGASETQYFGPGTRLLVL.

The rearrangement links TRBV23-1 to TRBJ1-1, with 10 bases identical to TRBD1. TRBV23-1 is classed as an ORF, of uncertain function. V dropped 9 bases and J dropped 1; count of bases not matched to a gene: 8. The CDR3 sequence is 15 residues long. CDR3 loop: CASLGTGAKNTEAFF. CDR3 in DNA: TGCGCCAGTCTGGGGACAGGGGCGAAGAACACTGAAGCTTTCTTT.

V is TRBV7-9 and J is TRBJ1-6; TRBD1 might be the D (5 bases). Deletions cut 1 base from V and 5 bases from J, with 9 bases between. The CDR3 is 15 residues long. Germline V gene lookup returns CDR1 SEHNR and CDR2 FQNEAQ (reference sequence). The CDR3 bases are TGTGCCAGCAGCTTAGGTGGACAAAATAATTCACCCCTCCACTTT. As protein: CASSLGGQNNSPLHF.